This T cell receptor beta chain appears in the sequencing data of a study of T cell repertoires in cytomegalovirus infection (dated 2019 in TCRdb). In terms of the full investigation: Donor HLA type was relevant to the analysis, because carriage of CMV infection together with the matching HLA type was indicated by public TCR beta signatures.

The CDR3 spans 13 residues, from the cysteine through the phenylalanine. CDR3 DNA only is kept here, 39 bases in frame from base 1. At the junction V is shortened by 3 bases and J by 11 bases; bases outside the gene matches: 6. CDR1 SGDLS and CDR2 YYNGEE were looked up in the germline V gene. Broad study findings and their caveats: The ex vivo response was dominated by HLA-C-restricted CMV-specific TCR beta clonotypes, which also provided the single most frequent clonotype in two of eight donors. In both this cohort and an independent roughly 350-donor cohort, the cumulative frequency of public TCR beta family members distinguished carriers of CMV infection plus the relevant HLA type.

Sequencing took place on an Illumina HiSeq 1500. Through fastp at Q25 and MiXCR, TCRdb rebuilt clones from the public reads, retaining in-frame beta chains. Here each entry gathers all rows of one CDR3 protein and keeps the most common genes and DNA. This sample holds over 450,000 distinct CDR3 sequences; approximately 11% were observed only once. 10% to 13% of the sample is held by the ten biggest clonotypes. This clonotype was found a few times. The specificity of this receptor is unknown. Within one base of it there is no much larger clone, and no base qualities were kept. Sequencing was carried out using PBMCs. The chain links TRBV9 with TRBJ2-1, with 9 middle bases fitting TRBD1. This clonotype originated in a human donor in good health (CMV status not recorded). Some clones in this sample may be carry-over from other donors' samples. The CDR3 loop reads CASSDSGQGKQFF. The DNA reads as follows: TGTGCCAGCAGCGACTCCGGACAGGGGAAGCAGTTCTTC.